This is a list of T cell receptor beta chains from one sample in a study of blood T cell repertoires in COVID-19. Measured with immunoSEQ multiplex PCR; TCRdb has only the in-frame clones, and not every one. The sample consists of approximately 170,000 clones, roughly 80% of them appearing once. The sequencing sample was made of peripheral blood. The receptors come from a woman of 80 years or more with COVID-19, enrolled during active disease. Each CDR3 is given with its conserved first and last residue. The order of the fields is D gene, clone size, CDR3 length, J gene, V gene, CDR3 DNA, CDR3 protein. D genes are given only for firm matches. Size values are once, few and many counts, or a class for expanded clones, and some rows have none.

d_call: TRBD1
clone_size: NA
cdr3_length: 15
j_call: TRBJ1-3
v_call: TRBV7-9
cdr3_nt: TGTGCCAGCAGCCCTACCGGGACAGCTGGAAACACCATATATTTT
cdr3_aa: CASSPTGTAGNTIYF

d_call: NA
clone_size: NA
cdr3_length: 16
j_call: TRBJ2-1
v_call: TRBV9
cdr3_nt: TGTGCCAGCAGCGTGAGGTCCACAGGATCCTACAATGAGCAGTTCTTC
cdr3_aa: CASSVRSTGSYNEQFF

d_call: NA
clone_size: NA
cdr3_length: 15
j_call: TRBJ1-3
v_call: TRBV7-6
cdr3_nt: TGTGCCAGCAGCCCCGCGGGCCTAGCTGGAAACACCATATATTTT
cdr3_aa: CASSPAGLAGNTIYF

d_call: TRBD1
clone_size: NA
cdr3_length: 16
j_call: TRBJ2-3
v_call: TRBV3-1/TRBV3-2
cdr3_nt: TGTGCCAGCAGCCAAGGAGCTAGTGAGACAGGGTATACGCAGTATTTT
cdr3_aa: CASSQGASETGYTQYF

d_call: NA
clone_size: once
cdr3_length: 17
j_call: TRBJ1-3
v_call: TRBV3-1/TRBV3-2
cdr3_nt: TGTGCCAGCAGCCAAGAACTCTGGGGCAGCTCTGGAAACACCATATATTTT
cdr3_aa: CASSQELWGSSGNTIYF

d_call: NA
clone_size: NA
cdr3_length: 13
j_call: TRBJ1-1
v_call: TRBV29-1
cdr3_nt: TGCAGCGTTGAACCCGCGGGGAACACTGAAGCTTTCTTT
cdr3_aa: CSVEPAGNTEAFF

d_call: TRBD1
clone_size: NA
cdr3_length: 14
j_call: TRBJ1-5
v_call: TRBV7-9
cdr3_nt: TGTGCCAGCTCGACAGGGGGCAACAATCAGCCCCAGCATTTT
cdr3_aa: CASSTGGNNQPQHF

d_call: NA
clone_size: NA
cdr3_length: 14
j_call: TRBJ1-1
v_call: TRBV27
cdr3_nt: TGTGCCAGCAGTTTACGACGGGGGTCCACTGAAGCTTTCTTT
cdr3_aa: CASSLRRGSTEAFF

d_call: NA
clone_size: NA
cdr3_length: 12
j_call: TRBJ1-2
v_call: TRBV2
cdr3_nt: TGTGCCAGTGCCCGAGTCTCCTATGGCTACACCTTC
cdr3_aa: CASARVSYGYTF

d_call: NA
clone_size: NA
cdr3_length: 12
j_call: TRBJ2-7
v_call: TRBV7-3
cdr3_nt: TGTGCCAGCAGCTCGACTAGCTACGAGCAGTACTTC
cdr3_aa: CASSSTSYEQYF

d_call: TRBD2
clone_size: NA
cdr3_length: 13
j_call: TRBJ2-2
v_call: TRBV7-3
cdr3_nt: TGTGCCAGCAGCCAAGCGGGAGGAGGGGAGCTGTTTTTT
cdr3_aa: CASSQAGGGELFF

d_call: TRBD2
clone_size: NA
cdr3_length: 13
j_call: TRBJ2-2
v_call: TRBV7-9
cdr3_nt: TGTGCCAGCAGGCGGGGAGGGGCCGGGGAGCTGTTTTTT
cdr3_aa: CASRRGGAGELFF

d_call: TRBD2
clone_size: NA
cdr3_length: 16
j_call: TRBJ2-3
v_call: TRBV4-1
cdr3_nt: TGCGCCAGCAGCCAAGATTCGGCGGGAGCGGCAGATACGCAGTATTTT
cdr3_aa: CASSQDSAGAADTQYF

d_call: NA
clone_size: NA
cdr3_length: 15
j_call: TRBJ1-3
v_call: TRBV4-2
cdr3_nt: TGTGCCAGCAGCCAAGGACAGACCTCTGGAAACACCATATATTTT
cdr3_aa: CASSQGQTSGNTIYF

d_call: NA
clone_size: few
cdr3_length: 13
j_call: TRBJ2-7
v_call: TRBV6-5
cdr3_nt: TGTGCCAGCAGTTACCCCGGCAGGGACGAGCAGTACTTC
cdr3_aa: CASSYPGRDEQYF

d_call: NA
clone_size: NA
cdr3_length: 14
j_call: TRBJ2-7
v_call: TRBV28
cdr3_nt: TGTGCCAGCAGTTCGACCAGGATGGCAAACGAGCAGTACTTC
cdr3_aa: CASSSTRMANEQYF

d_call: NA
clone_size: NA
cdr3_length: 15
j_call: TRBJ2-1
v_call: TRBV7-7
cdr3_nt: TGTGCTAGCAGCTTGGGGCGGGGGCCTCTCAATGAGCAGTTCTTC
cdr3_aa: CASSLGRGPLNEQFF

d_call: NA
clone_size: NA
cdr3_length: 15
j_call: TRBJ2-5
v_call: TRBV15
cdr3_nt: TGTGCCACCAGCAGAGATGGCAGGGGCCAAGAGACCCAGTACTTC
cdr3_aa: CATSRDGRGQETQYF

d_call: TRBD2
clone_size: NA
cdr3_length: 14
j_call: TRBJ2-7
v_call: TRBV7-6
cdr3_nt: TGTGCCAGCACTCCTCAGACTAGCGGCTACGAGCAGTACTTC
cdr3_aa: CASTPQTSGYEQYF

d_call: NA
clone_size: NA
cdr3_length: 16
j_call: TRBJ1-2
v_call: TRBV5-5
cdr3_nt: TGTGCCAGCAGCTTTGGTCCCGACAGCTTCATCTATGGCTACACCTTC
cdr3_aa: CASSFGPDSFIYGYTF

d_call: NA
clone_size: NA
cdr3_length: 12
j_call: TRBJ1-1
v_call: TRBV6-5
cdr3_nt: TGTGCCAGCACTCGTGGGGAGTCTGAAGCTTTCTTT
cdr3_aa: CASTRGESEAFF

d_call: NA
clone_size: NA
cdr3_length: 17
j_call: TRBJ2-3
v_call: TRBV9
cdr3_nt: TGTGCCAGCAGCGTAGCTGGTGGCGGAGCTGGCACAGATACGCAGTATTTT
cdr3_aa: CASSVAGGGAGTDTQYF

d_call: TRBD2
clone_size: NA
cdr3_length: 15
j_call: TRBJ2-1
v_call: TRBV5-6
cdr3_nt: TGTGCCAGCAGCTCACTAGCGGGGGGGCCAGGTGAGCAGTTCTTC
cdr3_aa: CASSSLAGGPGEQFF

d_call: NA
clone_size: NA
cdr3_length: 11
j_call: TRBJ2-1
v_call: TRBV4-2
cdr3_nt: TGTGCCAGCAGCCAAGAGAGGGAGCAGTTCTTC
cdr3_aa: CASSQEREQFF

d_call: NA
clone_size: NA
cdr3_length: 17
j_call: TRBJ2-5
v_call: TRBV21-1
cdr3_nt: TGTGCCAGCAGCAAACAGGACAGAGCCCTCCTGATTCGCTACCAGTACTTC
cdr3_aa: CASSKQDRALLIRYQYF

d_call: TRBD2
clone_size: NA
cdr3_length: 17
j_call: TRBJ2-3
v_call: TRBV5-1
cdr3_nt: TGCGCCAGCAGCTTGGCCAAGGGTAGCGGGAGCGCAGATACGCAGTATTTT
cdr3_aa: CASSLAKGSGSADTQYF

d_call: TRBD1
clone_size: NA
cdr3_length: 15
j_call: TRBJ1-4
v_call: TRBV5-1
cdr3_nt: TGCGCCAGCAGCTCGGGGACAGTCGGGAATGAAAAACTGTTTTTT
cdr3_aa: CASSSGTVGNEKLFF

d_call: TRBD1
clone_size: once
cdr3_length: 13
j_call: TRBJ1-4
v_call: TRBV6-1
cdr3_nt: TGTGCCAGCAGTGAAACAGGGGAAGCCTGGCGAGTCTTT
cdr3_aa: CASSETGEAWRVF

d_call: TRBD2
clone_size: NA
cdr3_length: 14
j_call: TRBJ2-2
v_call: TRBV7-9
cdr3_nt: TGTGCCAGCAGCAAGGCGGGAGTTTCCGGGGAGCTGTTTTTT
cdr3_aa: CASSKAGVSGELFF

d_call: NA
clone_size: NA
cdr3_length: 15
j_call: TRBJ1-5
v_call: TRBV5-1
cdr3_nt: TGCGCCAGCAGACCAGGACAGTATAGCAATCAGCCCCAGCATTTT
cdr3_aa: CASRPGQYSNQPQHF

d_call: TRBD2
clone_size: NA
cdr3_length: 15
j_call: TRBJ2-1
v_call: TRBV2
cdr3_nt: TGTGCCAGCGGGACTAGCGGAGGCTCCTACAATGAGCAGTTCTTC
cdr3_aa: CASGTSGGSYNEQFF

d_call: NA
clone_size: NA
cdr3_length: 12
j_call: TRBJ2-7
v_call: TRBV3-1/TRBV3-2
cdr3_nt: TGTGCCAGCAGCCAGGCCGCGGGGGAGCAGTACTTC
cdr3_aa: CASSQAAGEQYF

d_call: NA
clone_size: NA
cdr3_length: 14
j_call: TRBJ2-3
v_call: TRBV7-3
cdr3_nt: TGTGCCAGCAGCTCGGGACTGAGGGCAGATACGCAGTATTTT
cdr3_aa: CASSSGLRADTQYF

d_call: NA
clone_size: NA
cdr3_length: 15
j_call: TRBJ2-1
v_call: TRBV21-1
cdr3_nt: TGTGCCAGCAGCAAAGCGCCCCTGCAGGTCTGTGAGCAGTTCTTC
cdr3_aa: CASSKAPLQVCEQFF

d_call: TRBD1
clone_size: NA
cdr3_length: 15
j_call: TRBJ1-4
v_call: TRBV2
cdr3_nt: TGTGCCAGCAGCGCGACCGGGACAGGAGGGGAAAAACTGTTTTTT
cdr3_aa: CASSATGTGGEKLFF

d_call: NA
clone_size: NA
cdr3_length: 16
j_call: TRBJ1-3
v_call: TRBV15
cdr3_nt: TGTGCCACCAGCCGGACGACAGGATCGGCTGGAAACACCATATATTTT
cdr3_aa: CATSRTTGSAGNTIYF

d_call: TRBD1
clone_size: once
cdr3_length: 14
j_call: TRBJ1-1
v_call: TRBV11-2
cdr3_nt: TGTGCCAGCAGCGCCTCGACAGGGGGGACTGAAGCTTTCTTT
cdr3_aa: CASSASTGGTEAFF

d_call: NA
clone_size: few
cdr3_length: 12
j_call: TRBJ1-2
v_call: TRBV19
cdr3_nt: TGTGCCAGTAGTATAGGGGAGTATGGCTACACCTTC
cdr3_aa: CASSIGEYGYTF

d_call: TRBD1
clone_size: NA
cdr3_length: 16
j_call: TRBJ2-6
v_call: TRBV27
cdr3_nt: TGTGCCAGCAGTACTTACAGGGGGACTGGGGCCAACGTCCTGACTTTC
cdr3_aa: CASSTYRGTGANVLTF

d_call: TRBD2
clone_size: NA
cdr3_length: 16
j_call: TRBJ2-1
v_call: TRBV7-9
cdr3_nt: TGTGCCAGCAGCTTAGAGGGTAGCGGGACTAGAGGTGAGCAGTTCTTC
cdr3_aa: CASSLEGSGTRGEQFF

d_call: TRBD2
clone_size: NA
cdr3_length: 16
j_call: TRBJ2-3
v_call: TRBV11-2
cdr3_nt: TGTGCCAGCAGGGTCCTAGCGGGAACCAGCACAGATACGCAGTATTTT
cdr3_aa: CASRVLAGTSTDTQYF

d_call: TRBD1
clone_size: NA
cdr3_length: 15
j_call: TRBJ1-1
v_call: TRBV2
cdr3_nt: TGTGCCAGCAGTCTCACTACAGGGGGTGGCACTGAAGCTTTCTTT
cdr3_aa: CASSLTTGGGTEAFF

d_call: TRBD1
clone_size: NA
cdr3_length: 17
j_call: TRBJ1-2
v_call: TRBV5-1
cdr3_nt: TGCGCCAGCAGCTTGGGCGGGGTGGGGACAGGCAGCTATGGCTACACCTTC
cdr3_aa: CASSLGGVGTGSYGYTF

d_call: TRBD2
clone_size: NA
cdr3_length: 15
j_call: TRBJ2-3
v_call: TRBV19
cdr3_nt: TGTGCCAGTAGTACAAGGACTAGTGGTACGGATACGCAGTATTTT
cdr3_aa: CASSTRTSGTDTQYF

d_call: TRBD2
clone_size: NA
cdr3_length: 15
j_call: TRBJ2-1
v_call: TRBV2
cdr3_nt: TGTGCCAGCCGGGCCGGACTAGCGGTTGGCAATGAGCAGTTCTTC
cdr3_aa: CASRAGLAVGNEQFF

d_call: NA
clone_size: NA
cdr3_length: 16
j_call: TRBJ1-6
v_call: TRBV7-6
cdr3_nt: TGTGCCAGCAGCTTAGAAAGTGATGCCGCGAGTCCTCCCCTCCACTTT
cdr3_aa: CASSLESDAASPPLHF

d_call: TRBD2
clone_size: once
cdr3_length: 16
j_call: TRBJ2-1
v_call: TRBV5-1
cdr3_nt: TGCGCCAGCAGCTGGGGGGGAGAGATCTCCTACAATGAGCAGTTCTTC
cdr3_aa: CASSWGGEISYNEQFF

d_call: NA
clone_size: NA
cdr3_length: 13
j_call: TRBJ2-3
v_call: TRBV6-5
cdr3_nt: TGTGCCACCACGGGGGCAGGGGGGGATACGCAGTATTTT
cdr3_aa: CATTGAGGDTQYF

d_call: NA
clone_size: NA
cdr3_length: 16
j_call: TRBJ1-6
v_call: TRBV2
cdr3_nt: TGTGCCAGCAGTGGAAGCAGGGCAGTTTATAATTCACCCCTCCACTTT
cdr3_aa: CASSGSRAVYNSPLHF

d_call: NA
clone_size: NA
cdr3_length: 11
j_call: TRBJ2-3
v_call: TRBV29-1
cdr3_nt: TGCAGCGTTGTATATAGAGATACGCAGTATTTT
cdr3_aa: CSVVYRDTQYF

d_call: NA
clone_size: NA
cdr3_length: 13
j_call: TRBJ1-4
v_call: TRBV5-6
cdr3_nt: TGTGCCAGCAGCTTGCCCGGGACAGAAAAACTGTTTTTT
cdr3_aa: CASSLPGTEKLFF

d_call: NA
clone_size: NA
cdr3_length: 14
j_call: TRBJ1-6
v_call: TRBV6-5
cdr3_nt: TGTGCCAGCAACCTCATAGCGAGGAATTCACCCCTCCACTTT
cdr3_aa: CASNLIARNSPLHF

d_call: NA
clone_size: NA
cdr3_length: 14
j_call: TRBJ1-1
v_call: TRBV20-1
cdr3_nt: TGCAGTGCTAGTGGGGGCAGCACGAACACTGAAGCTTTCTTT
cdr3_aa: CSASGGSTNTEAFF